What follows are 13 T cell receptor beta chains derived from one specimen sequenced in a study of patients and donors after allogeneic stem cell transplantation. Using its own MiXCR run on the RT-PCR reads, TCRdb lists one record per CDR3 protein. Of approximately 220,000 distinct CDR3 sequences listed, 35% to 45% were seen once; the top ten hold 11%. What was sequenced was blood, either unsorted or a sorted T cell fraction (not recorded which). Receptor source: a human donor who was either an allogeneic HSCT recipient or a stem cell or donor lymphocyte infusion donor (not recorded which). It is not recorded whose cells these are; they may come from a transplant donor.

The genes are TRBV7-9 and TRBJ1-2; the D is unclear. Trimming took off 5 bases at V and 5 bases at J, with 9 bases between the two ends. CDR3 length: 12 residues. Germline V lookup: CDR1 SEHNR, CDR2 FQNEAQ (reference sequence). In DNA form, the CDR3 reads TGTGCCAGCAGCCCGGGTGGATATGGCTACACCTTC. Its translation is CASSPGGYGYTF.

The rearrangement joins TRBV7-2 to TRBJ1-5; 8 bases match TRBD1. Losses at the gene ends were 5 bases for V and 7 bases for J; bases not matched to a gene: 4. CDR1 SGHTA and CDR2 FQGNSA come from the germline V gene. The CDR3 has 13 amino acids. CDR3 residues: CASSPDRGQPQHF. CDR3 nucleotide sequence: TGTGCCAGCAGCCCCGACAGGGGCCAGCCCCAGCATTTT.

The genes are TRBV2 and TRBJ2-7; TRBD1 is a possible D gene (5 bases). This CDR3 is 14 amino acids long. Between the trimmed V and J ends, which lost 7 bases and 3 bases, there was a span of 16 bases. Germline V lookup: CDR1 SNHLY, CDR2 FYNNEI. CDR3: CASIAGDSIYEQYF. The CDR3 DNA reads TGTGCCAGCATCGCCGGAGACAGTATCTACGAGCAGTACTTC.

This clonotype came up a few times. The chain joins TRBV29-1 to TRBJ1-5; tentatively, D is TRBD1 (5 bases). V was clipped by 6 bases and J by 3 bases, with 15 bases between them. The CDR3 has 14 residues. The germline gives CDR1 SQVTM, CDR2 ANQGSEA. The CDR3, as DNA: TGCAGCGTCGGACTGGGGGACTACAATCAGCCCCAGCATTTT. Protein: CSVGLGDYNQPQHF.

This chain links TRBV4-1 with TRBJ2-7; 11 nucleotides match TRBD1. Germline loops: CDR1 MGHRA, CDR2 YSYEKL. V was clipped by 2 bases and J by 5 bases; unmatched bases: 11. CDR3 size: 17 residues. CDR3 sequence: CASSQLRAGQGADEQYF. CDR3 nucleotides: TGCGCCAGCAGCCAACTTCGCGCAGGACAGGGGGCCGACGAGCAGTACTTC.

This clonotype turned up a few times. The chain couples TRBV12-3 or TRBV12-4 to TRBJ1-2; the D is unclear. The CDR3 loop spans 14 amino acids. V lost 3 bases, J lost 3 bases, and 11 bases lay in between. The CDR3 sequence: CASSFGRSYYGYTF. In nucleotides, the CDR3 is TGTGCCAGCAGTTTCGGCAGAAGTTACTATGGCTACACCTTC.

The genes are TRBV20-1 and TRBJ1-2; TRBD1 might be the D (5 bases). Trimming took 1 base from V and 8 from J, leaving 17 bases between them. The CDR3 runs to 14 residues. Germline V gene sequence: CDR1 DFQATT, CDR2 SNEGSKA (reference sequence). The CDR3 DNA is TGCAGTGCTAGAGGGGGGACGGGCCCTGAGGGCTACACCTTC. It yields the protein CSARGGTGPEGYTF.

This chain uses TRBV20-1 with TRBJ2-7; 10 bases are shared with TRBD1. V gave up 5 bases and J gave up 0 bases; unmatched junction bases: 10. CDR3 length: 16 residues. Germline V gives CDR1 DFQATT, CDR2 SNEGSKA (reference sequence). CDR3 DNA sequence: TGCAGTGCTGGGGACAGGGGTAGAGGGAGCTCCTACGAGCAGTACTTC. Protein product: CSAGDRGRGSSYEQYF.

The chain recombines TRBV7-2 with TRBJ1-1, with a tentative D call TRBD1 (5 bases). Germline CDR1 is SGHTA and CDR2 is FQGNSA. The CDR3 sequence is 14 residues long. Trimming removed 2 bases from V and 1 base from J, with 8 bases in between. The CDR3 reads CASSLRRGNTEAFF. CDR3 in DNA: TGTGCCAGCAGCTTAAGGAGGGGGAACACTGAAGCTTTCTTT.

In its sample, this clonotype was seen a few times. The chain joins TRBV29-1 to TRBJ2-7; TRBD1 aligns across 9 bases. The CDR3 has 13 residues. Looked up from germline, CDR1 is SQVTM and CDR2 is ANQGSEA. V lost 6 bases to trimming and J lost 4 bases; unmatched junction nucleotides: 7. CDR3 sequence (DNA): TGCAGCGTGGGGGGACAGGGAAAATACGAGCAGTACTTC. The encoded protein is CSVGGQGKYEQYF.

The chain joins TRBV7-8 to TRBJ1-4; D call uncertain. With 1 base removed from V and 7 bases from J, the gap between germline ends came to 4 bases. The CDR3 runs to 12 residues. CDR1 is SGHVS and CDR2 is FQNEAQ in the germline V gene. The CDR3 protein is CASSLEVEKLFF. The CDR3 DNA reads TGTGCCAGCAGCTTAGAGGTTGAAAAACTGTTTTTT.

This clonotype was detected only a few times. This chain links TRBV7-2 with TRBJ1-1, with D uncertain. Trimming removed 0 bases at V and 1 base at J, with 12 bases between. Germline V gene data show CDR1 as SGHTA and CDR2 as FQGNSA. The CDR3 runs to 16 residues. CDR3 region: CASSLALNFPNTEAFF. As DNA, the CDR3 is TGTGCCAGCAGCTTAGCCCTGAATTTCCCGAACACTGAAGCTTTCTTT.

This clonotype was counted a few times. The CDR3 sequence is CSVEVRGPRDTEAFF. For the CDR3, the DNA is TGCAGCGTTGAGGTCCGGGGGCCTCGGGACACTGAAGCTTTCTTT. V usage is TRBV29-1 and J usage is TRBJ1-1, with D tentatively TRBD1 (6 bases). V gave up 3 bases and J gave up 3 bases, with 17 bases separating them. In germline, CDR1 is SQVTM, CDR2 ANQGSEA. The CDR3 loop spans 15 amino acids.